This T cell receptor (beta chain) was captured by sequencing in a study of cytomegalovirus exposure and HLA in healthy donors. General observations from the study: Some TCR beta chains (roughly 150 of them) were listed as cytomegalovirus-associated. Later work found most CMV-associated TCR beta chains apparently HLA-restricted. Rarity held for most TCR sequences, but there were some public TCRs that occurred in many donors.

Of note for this clone: What it binds is not known.

The CDR3 spans 11 residues. The germline V gene has CDR1 MNHEY and CDR2 SVGAGI. V was clipped by 6 bases and J by 7 bases, with 10 bases between them. Use of 60 Vbeta and 13 Jbeta primers characterized the PCR. In the study's own analysis: Counted up in a later analysis, unique TCR beta chains came to 65 million to 80 million, with around 9.9 million shared. Method: immunoSEQ multiplex PCR; TCRdb's copy keeps in-frame clones and lacks some. From that table come the V and J calls and clone size; the DNA was used to work out D and trimming. There are 95,000 to 150,000 clones in the sample; just over 15% occur only once, and 1.9% lies in the top ten.

The chain combines TRBV6-5 with TRBJ2-7; D unresolved. Material for sequencing was PBMCs. The TCR was taken from a woman younger than 30 in good health and CMV-seronegative. The CDR3 DNA is TGTGCCAGCAGCCGACTGGGTGAGCAGTACTTC. Protein product: CASSRLGEQYF.